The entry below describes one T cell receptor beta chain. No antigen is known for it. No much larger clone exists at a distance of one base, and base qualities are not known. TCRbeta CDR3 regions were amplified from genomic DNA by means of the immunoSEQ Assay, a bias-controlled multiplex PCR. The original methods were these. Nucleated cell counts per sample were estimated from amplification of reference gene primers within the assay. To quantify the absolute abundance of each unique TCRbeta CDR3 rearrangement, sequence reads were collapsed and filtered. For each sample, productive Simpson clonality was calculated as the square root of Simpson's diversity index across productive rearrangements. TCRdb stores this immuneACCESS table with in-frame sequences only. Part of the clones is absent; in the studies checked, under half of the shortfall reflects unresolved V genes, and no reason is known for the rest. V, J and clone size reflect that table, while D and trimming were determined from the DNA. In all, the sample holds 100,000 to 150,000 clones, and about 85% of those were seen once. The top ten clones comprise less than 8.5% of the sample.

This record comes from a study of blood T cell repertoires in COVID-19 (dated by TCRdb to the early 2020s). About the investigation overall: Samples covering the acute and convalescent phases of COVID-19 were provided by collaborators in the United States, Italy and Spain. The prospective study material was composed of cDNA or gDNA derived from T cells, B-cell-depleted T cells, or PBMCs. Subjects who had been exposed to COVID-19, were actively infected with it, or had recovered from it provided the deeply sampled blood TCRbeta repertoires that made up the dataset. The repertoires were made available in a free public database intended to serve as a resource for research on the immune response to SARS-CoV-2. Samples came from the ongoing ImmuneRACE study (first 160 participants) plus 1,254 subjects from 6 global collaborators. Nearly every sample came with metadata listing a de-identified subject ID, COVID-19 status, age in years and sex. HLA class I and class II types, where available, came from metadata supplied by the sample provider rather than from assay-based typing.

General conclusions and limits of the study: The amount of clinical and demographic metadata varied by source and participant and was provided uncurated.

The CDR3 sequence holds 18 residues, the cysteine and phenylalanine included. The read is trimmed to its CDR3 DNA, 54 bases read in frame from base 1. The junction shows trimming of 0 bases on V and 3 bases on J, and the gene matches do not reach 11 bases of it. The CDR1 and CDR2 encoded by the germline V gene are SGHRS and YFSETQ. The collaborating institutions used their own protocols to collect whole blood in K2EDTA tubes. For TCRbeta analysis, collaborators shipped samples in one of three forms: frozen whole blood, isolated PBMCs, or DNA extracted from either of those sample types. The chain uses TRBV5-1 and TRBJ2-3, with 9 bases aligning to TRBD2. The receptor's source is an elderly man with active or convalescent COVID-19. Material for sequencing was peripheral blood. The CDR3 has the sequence CASSLGLAALRGTDTQYF. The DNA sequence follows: TGCGCCAGCAGCTTGGGACTAGCGGCCTTGAGAGGGACAGATACGCAGTATTTT.